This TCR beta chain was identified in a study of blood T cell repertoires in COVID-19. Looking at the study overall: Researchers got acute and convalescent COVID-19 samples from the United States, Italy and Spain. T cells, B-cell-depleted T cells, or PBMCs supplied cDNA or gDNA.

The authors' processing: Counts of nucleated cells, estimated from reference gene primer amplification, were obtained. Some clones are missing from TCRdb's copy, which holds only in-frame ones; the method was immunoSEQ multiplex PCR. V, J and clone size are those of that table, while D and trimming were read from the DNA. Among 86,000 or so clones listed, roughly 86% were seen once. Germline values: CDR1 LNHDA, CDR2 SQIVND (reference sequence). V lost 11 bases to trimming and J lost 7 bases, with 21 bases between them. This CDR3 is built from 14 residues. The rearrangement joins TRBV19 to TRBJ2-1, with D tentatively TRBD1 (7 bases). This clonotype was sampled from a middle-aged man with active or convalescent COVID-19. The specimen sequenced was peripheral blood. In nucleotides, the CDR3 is TGTGCCTCCAACTCGCGGGGCAGGGGGAATGAGCAGTTCTTC. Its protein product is CASNSRGRGNEQFF.